This T cell receptor (gamma chain) was observed in a study of gamma-delta T cells after stem cell transplantation. TCRdb re-analyzed the RT-PCR reads via CATT. The profile shows under 600 gamma-chain clones, 15% to 20% of them singletons. Looked up from germline, CDR1 is GITISATS and CDR2 is ISYDGTV (reference sequence). This CDR3 comprises 17 residues. V lost 1 base and J lost 7; bases outside the gene matches: 7. Turning to this clone: Other nucleotide sequences in the sample specify the same CDR3.

The rearrangement links TRGV9 to TRGJP. Since TCRdb gives no J gene, matching the DNA to germline was used here to assign it. This sequence was found in a human donor. It is not recorded whose cells these are; they may come from a transplant donor. Sequenced: gamma-delta T cells. The CDR3 nucleotides are TGTGCCTTGTGGGAGGTCAGGGGGGAGTTGGGCAAAAAAATCAAGGTATTT. It yields the protein CALWEVRGELGKKIKVF.